These 12 T cell receptor beta chains came from one sample sequenced in a study of blood T cell repertoires in COVID-19. Assay used: immunoSEQ multiplex PCR; TCRdb lists only in-frame clones, some missing. The sample carries about 150,000 clones, roughly 85% recorded once. Sequencing input: peripheral blood. All receptors derive from a woman aged 80 or over with acute or convalescent COVID-19.

The genes are TRBV29-1 and TRBJ1-1, with a possible D match to TRBD1 (5 bases). V lost 0 bases, J lost 1 base, and 15 bases lay in between. This CDR3 contains 16 residues. Germline CDR1 is SQVTM and CDR2 is ANQGSEA. The CDR3 protein is CSVEDFFRARNTEAFF. The DNA for the CDR3 is TGCAGCGTTGAAGATTTCTTCAGGGCCCGGAACACTGAAGCTTTCTTT.

This clone occurred a few times. The rearrangement uses TRBV5-5 and TRBJ2-7; 8 nucleotides line up with TRBD1. This CDR3 has 15 residues. The junction had 7 bases not matched to a gene; V was cut back by 5 bases and J by 0 bases. Germline V gene sequence: CDR1 SGHKS, CDR2 YYEKEE (reference sequence). CDR3 amino acids: CASRRGDRPSYEQYF. DNA for the CDR3: TGTGCCAGCAGGAGAGGGGACAGGCCCTCCTACGAGCAGTACTTC.

This chain uses TRBV7-9 with TRBJ2-7; 8 bases map to TRBD2. Trimming cost V 1 base and J 4 bases; bases outside gene matches: 6. This CDR3 region has 15 residues. Germline V gene data show CDR1 as SEHNR and CDR2 as FQNEAQ (reference sequence). The CDR3 here is CASSLVGTRGYEQYF. The CDR3 DNA follows: TGTGCCAGCAGCTTAGTGGGGACTAGAGGGTACGAGCAGTACTTC.

This rearrangement joins TRBV10-2 to TRBJ2-2; a weak D match, TRBD2 (6 bases). Looked up from germline, CDR1 is WSHSY and CDR2 is SAAADI. Trimming cost V 1 base and J 5 bases, with 11 bases left between them. The CDR3 has 15 residues. In nucleotides, the CDR3 is TGCGCCAGCAGTGAGTTGGCTAGCGAGACCGGGGAGCTGTTTTTT. Translation gives CASSELASETGELFF.

V gene TRBV6-2 or TRBV6-3 combines with J gene TRBJ1-6, with 7 bases that match TRBD1. The V gene end was trimmed by 5 bases and the J gene end by 6 bases; junction bases not matched to a gene: 7. The CDR3 spans 15 residues. The germline gives CDR1 MNHEY, CDR2 SVGEGT. This chain's CDR3 is CASSRRGDSNSPLHF. The DNA for the CDR3 is TGTGCCAGCAGTCGAAGGGGGGACAGTAATTCACCCCTCCACTTT.

This clone has ten or more counts. This chain joins TRBV19 and TRBJ2-2; 10 bases are shared with TRBD1. Germline V gives CDR1 LNHDA, CDR2 SQIVND (reference sequence). Trimming removed 8 bases from V and 5 bases from J; junction bases left unmatched: 5. The CDR3 has 14 residues. The CDR3 DNA is TGTGCCAGTGCCGGGACAGGGGCGACCGGGGAGCTGTTTTTT. Its protein product is CASAGTGATGELFF.

The chain has TRBV5-1 and TRBJ2-2, with 7 nucleotides matching TRBD2. CDR1 is SGHRS, CDR2 YFSETQ, per germline. The CDR3 loop spans 13 amino acids. The junction had 10 bases not matched to a gene; V was cut back by 5 bases and J by 12 bases. CDR3 sequence reads: CASRLAPEGKLFF. The CDR3 coding sequence is TGCGCCAGCAGACTAGCGCCGGAGGGGAAGCTGTTTTTT.

This clone appeared a single time. The chain recombines TRBV7-2 with TRBJ1-6, with 9 bases aligning to TRBD1. Unmatched junction bases numbered 22, after V lost 4 bases and J lost 9 bases. Germline-derived CDR1 and CDR2 are SGHTA and FQGNSA. This CDR3 has 20 amino acids. The CDR3 bases are TGTGCCAGCAGCTCAGCACGTGGGACAGGGAGGCTTTTGTCTAGTTCACCCCTCCACTTT. As protein: CASSSARGTGRLLSSSPLHF. Full variable domain (outside the CDR3, taken from reference TRBV7-2 and TRBJ1-6): GAGVSQSPSNKVTEKGKDVELRCDPISGHTALYWYRQSLGQGLEFLIYFQGNSAPDKSGLPSDRFSAERTGGSVSTLTIQRTQQEDSAVYLCASSSARGTGRLLSSSPLHFGNGTRLTVT.

This rearrangement joins TRBV14 to TRBJ1-2; 8 positions agree with TRBD1. The CDR3 length is 15 residues. Trimming removed 0 bases from V and 5 bases from J; junction bases left unmatched: 5. In germline, CDR1 is SGHDN, CDR2 FVKESK. CDR3: CASSQDQGARYGYTF. CDR3 DNA: TGTGCCAGCAGCCAAGATCAGGGGGCTCGATATGGCTACACCTTC.

This clone was observed a few times. The chain recombines TRBV24-1 with TRBJ1-5; D remains ambiguous. CDR1 KGHDR and CDR2 SFDVKD come from the germline V gene. The CDR3 has 14 residues. Deletions cut 1 base from V and 7 bases from J, with 10 bases between. The CDR3 is CATSDLNSEQPQHF. CDR3 bases: TGTGCCACCAGTGATTTAAATAGCGAACAGCCCCAGCATTTT.

The V and J genes are TRBV6-1 and TRBJ2-3; D is unclear. Looked up from germline, CDR1 is MNHNS and CDR2 is SASEGT. This CDR3 is built from 12 residues. The V end lost 1 base, the J end lost 8 bases, and 7 bases lay between the germline ends. The CDR3 region has the DNA TGTGCCAGCAGTGAAGGGGCCTCTACGCAGTATTTT. Protein product: CASSEGASTQYF.

The chain couples TRBV6-2 or TRBV6-3 to TRBJ1-5; D is undetermined. The CDR3 loop spans 14 amino acids. In germline, CDR1 is MNHEY, CDR2 SVGEGT. V gave up 0 bases and J gave up 6 bases, with 9 bases separating them. CDR3 sequence reads: CASSYSTLGQPQHF. The CDR3 DNA reads TGTGCCAGCAGTTACTCGACACTCGGTCAGCCCCAGCATTTT.